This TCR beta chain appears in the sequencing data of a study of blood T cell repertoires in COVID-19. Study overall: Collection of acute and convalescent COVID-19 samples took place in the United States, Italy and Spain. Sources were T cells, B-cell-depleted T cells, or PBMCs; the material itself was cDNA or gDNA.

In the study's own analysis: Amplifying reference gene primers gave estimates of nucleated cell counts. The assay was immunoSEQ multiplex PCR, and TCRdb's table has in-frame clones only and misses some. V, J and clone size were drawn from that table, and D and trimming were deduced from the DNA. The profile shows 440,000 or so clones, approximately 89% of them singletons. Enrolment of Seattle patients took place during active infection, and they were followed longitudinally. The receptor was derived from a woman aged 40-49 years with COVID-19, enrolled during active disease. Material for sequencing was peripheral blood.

CDR3 sequence: CASSVGPWGQAILSSYNEQFF. The DNA for the CDR3 is TGTGCCAGCAGCGTAGGGCCTTGGGGACAGGCGATCCTCAGCTCCTACAATGAGCAGTTCTTC. The genes are TRBV9 and TRBJ2-1, with TRBD1 identical over 8 bases. With V trimmed by 0 bases and J by 0 bases, 17 bases remained unmatched. Per the germline V gene, CDR1 is SGDLS and CDR2 is YYNGEE. The CDR3 extends over 21 amino acids.